Each of the 3 T cell receptor beta chains below was sequenced from the same sample in a study of identical twins. A single record per CDR3 protein comes from TCRdb applying MiXCR to the 5' RACE reads. The table includes 1.5 million or so distinct CDR3 sequences, about 30% detected once. The sample comprised cord blood. These receptors originate from a newborn girl in good health.

This clonotype was detected a few times. The chain combines TRBV27 with TRBJ2-5; the D gene is possibly TRBD2 (6 bases). The CDR3 consists of 14 residues. Trimming shortened V by 5 bases and J by 2 bases, and 12 bases separated the two germline ends. Germline CDR1 MNHEY, CDR2 SMNVEV (reference sequence). The chain's CDR3 is CASSRGISQETQYF. CDR3 bases: TGTGCCAGCAGTCGGGGGATTTCGCAAGAGACCCAGTACTTC.

This clonotype was counted only a few times. For the CDR3, the DNA is TGTGCCACCAGCCCTAGCCTAGCGGGGTACAATGAGCAGTACTTC. Protein: CATSPSLAGYNEQYF. The chain uses TRBV15 and TRBJ2-7; 9 bases agree with TRBD2. Germline CDR1 reads LNHNV; CDR2 reads YYDKDF (reference sequence). The CDR3 extends over 15 amino acids. V lost 5 bases, J lost 7 bases, and 12 bases stayed unmatched.

This clonotype was counted ten times or more. V gene TRBV29-1 combines with J gene TRBJ1-2; D perhaps matches TRBD1 (5 bases). The CDR3 is 14 amino acids. V lost 7 bases, J lost 4 bases, and 19 bases lay in between. Germline-derived CDR1 and CDR2 are SQVTM and ANQGSEA. The CDR3 is CSARFTSGRYGYTF. For the CDR3, the DNA is TGCAGCGCCCGATTTACGTCAGGGCGCTATGGCTACACCTTC.